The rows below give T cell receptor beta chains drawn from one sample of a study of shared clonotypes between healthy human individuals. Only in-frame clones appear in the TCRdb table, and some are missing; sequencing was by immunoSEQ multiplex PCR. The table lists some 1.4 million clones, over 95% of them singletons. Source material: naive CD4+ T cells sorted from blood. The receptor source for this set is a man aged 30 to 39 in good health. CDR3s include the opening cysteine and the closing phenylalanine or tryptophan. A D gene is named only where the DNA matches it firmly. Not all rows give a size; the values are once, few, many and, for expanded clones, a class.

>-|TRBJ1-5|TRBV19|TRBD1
TGTGCCAGTTGTGACAGGGTCAATCAGCCCCAGCATTTT
CASCDRVNQPQHF
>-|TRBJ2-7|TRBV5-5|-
TGTGCCAGCAGCCTTGGCGCCTACGAGCAGTACTTC
CASSLGAYEQYF
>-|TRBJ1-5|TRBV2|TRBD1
TGTGCCAGCAGTGATCGCTCAGGGACAGGGAACCAGCCCCAGCATTTT
CASSDRSGTGNQPQHF
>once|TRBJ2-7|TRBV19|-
TGTGCCAGTAGTATCGGCAGAAGCTACGAGCAGTACTTC
CASSIGRSYEQYF
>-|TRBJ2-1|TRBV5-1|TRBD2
TGCGCCAGCAGCCAAAGCGGGAGCTATGAGCAGTTCTTC
CASSQSGSYEQFF
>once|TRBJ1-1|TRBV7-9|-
TGTGCCAGCAGGATAATCCCCCGCGAGACAGTTGAAGCTTTCTTT
CASRIIPRETVEAFF
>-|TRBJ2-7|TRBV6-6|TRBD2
TGTGCCTCCGGGACTAGCGGATCCTACGAGCAGTACTTC
CASGTSGSYEQYF
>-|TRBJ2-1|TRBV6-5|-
TGTGCCAGCAGTACCGGGCCTACATACAATGAGCAGTTCTTC
CASSTGPTYNEQFF
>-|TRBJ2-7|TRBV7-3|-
TGTGCCAGCAGCGACTTCGGCGGGTCTGGCGAGCAGTACTTC
CASSDFGGSGEQYF
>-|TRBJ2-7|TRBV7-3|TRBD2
TGTGCCAGCAGTATAGCGGGCGGTCTGGCCTACGAGCAGTACTTC
CASSIAGGLAYEQYF
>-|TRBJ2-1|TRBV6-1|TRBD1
TGTGCTTGCGGGACAGGGGGGTACAATGAGCAGTTCTTC
CACGTGGYNEQFF
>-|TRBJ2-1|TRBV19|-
TGTGCCAGTAGTAAGGGGCGGGACGGGGGAGCCGCCTCCTCCTACAATGAGCAGTTCTTC
CASSKGRDGGAASSYNEQFF
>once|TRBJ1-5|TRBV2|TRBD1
TGTGCCAGCAGTGCATGGACAGGGGGTAGCAATCAGCCCCAGCATTTT
CASSAWTGGSNQPQHF
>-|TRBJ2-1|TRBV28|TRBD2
TGTGCCAGCAGTTTAGGTGGCGGGAGTAACAATGAGCAGTTCTTC
CASSLGGGSNNEQFF
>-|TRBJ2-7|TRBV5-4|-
TGTGCCAGCAGCTTAGGAGGGAGCTCGCTCGAGCAGTACTTC
CASSLGGSSLEQYF
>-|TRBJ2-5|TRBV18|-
TGTGCCAGCTCACCCGACACCCTAAAAAAAGAGACCCAGTACTTC
CASSPDTLKKETQYF
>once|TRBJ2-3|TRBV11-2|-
TGTGCCAGCAGCCCCTTGGGAATATGGAGCACAGATACGCAGTATTTT
CASSPLGIWSTDTQYF
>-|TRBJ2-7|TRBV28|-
TGTGCCAGCAGGGACCGGGTGGGCTCCTACGAGCAGTACTTC
CASRDRVGSYEQYF
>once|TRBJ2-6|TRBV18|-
TGTGCCAGCTCGCCTCTATCGGACAGAGCCTCTGGGGCCAACGTCCTGACTTTC
CASSPLSDRASGANVLTF
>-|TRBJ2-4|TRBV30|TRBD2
TGTGCCTGGAGACTAGCGAGAAACATTCAGTACTTC
CAWRLARNIQYF
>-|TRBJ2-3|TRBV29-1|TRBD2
TGCAGCGTCGGGGGTAGCGGGACCCTAAGCACAGATACGCAGTATTTT
CSVGGSGTLSTDTQYF
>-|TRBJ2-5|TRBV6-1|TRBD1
TGTGCCAGCACCGGTCACGGGACAGTACAAGAGACCCAGTACTTC
CASTGHGTVQETQYF
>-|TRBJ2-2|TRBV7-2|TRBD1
TGTGCCAGCAGCTTTAGTAGGGGACAGGGGACCGGGGAGCTGTTTTTT
CASSFSRGQGTGELFF
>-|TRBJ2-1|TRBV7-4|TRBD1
TGTGCCAGCAGCTTAGCGCTCCCACAGGGGGCTGGTCGTGGTGAGCAGTTCTTC
CASSLALPQGAGRGEQFF
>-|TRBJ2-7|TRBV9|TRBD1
TGTGCCAGCAGCAAAGGACAGGCGGCATACGAGCAGTACTTC
CASSKGQAAYEQYF
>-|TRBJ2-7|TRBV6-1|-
TGTGCCAGCAGTGCCCTACAGGGATACGAGCAGTACTTC
CASSALQGYEQYF
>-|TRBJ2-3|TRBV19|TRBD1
TGTGCCAGTAGTATTGGGACAGCCCTTAGCACAGATACGCAGTATTTT
CASSIGTALSTDTQYF
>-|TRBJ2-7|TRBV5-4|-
TGTGCCAGCAGCCTCGGCCAGGATTACGAGCAGTACTTC
CASSLGQDYEQYF
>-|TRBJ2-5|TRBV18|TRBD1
TGTGCCAGCTCACCCTCGGGGACAGGGAAGAGCCAGTACTTC
CASSPSGTGKSQYF
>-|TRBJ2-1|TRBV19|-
TGTGCCAGTAGTATAGATGCAGGCCCACCCCGCTTGTACAATGAGCAGTTCTTC
CASSIDAGPPRLYNEQFF
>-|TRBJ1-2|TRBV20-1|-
TGCAGTGCTAGGCATGACACCTTC
CSARHDTF
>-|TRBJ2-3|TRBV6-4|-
TGTGCCAGCAGTACAGGACTAACAGGGTCAGATACGCAGTATTTT
CASSTGLTGSDTQYF
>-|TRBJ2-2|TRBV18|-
TGTGCCAGCTCACCACCAGGCCGGGCGGACACCGGGGAGCTGTTTTTT
CASSPPGRADTGELFF
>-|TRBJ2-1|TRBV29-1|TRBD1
TGCAGCGCGCCGGGACAGGGGGCTTTTGAGCAGTTCTTC
CSAPGQGAFEQFF
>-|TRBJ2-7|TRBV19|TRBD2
TGTGCCAGTAGTCCGCGGACTAGCGGGGTAATCTACGAGCAGTACTTC
CASSPRTSGVIYEQYF
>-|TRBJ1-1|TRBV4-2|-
TGTGCCAGCAGCCAAGAACGAAGTGGGAACACTGAAGCTTTCTTT
CASSQERSGNTEAFF
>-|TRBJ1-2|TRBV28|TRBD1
TGTGCCAGCAGGTCTACAACAGGGGGGAAAGGCTACACCTTC
CASRSTTGGKGYTF
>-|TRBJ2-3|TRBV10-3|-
TGTGCCATCAGTCTGGAGACAGATACGCAGTATTTT
CAISLETDTQYF
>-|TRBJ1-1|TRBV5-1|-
TGCGCCAGCGGCCGTCGGGGAGACACTGAAGCTTTCTTT
CASGRRGDTEAFF
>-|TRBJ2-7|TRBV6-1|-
TGTGCCAGCAGTGAACCCCCGTACTACGAGCAGTACTTC
CASSEPPYYEQYF
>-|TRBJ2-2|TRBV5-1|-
TGCGCCAGCAGTCGGGACACAAACACCGGGGAGCTGTTTTTT
CASSRDTNTGELFF
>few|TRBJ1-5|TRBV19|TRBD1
TGTGCCAGTAGTACCCGGATGGGACAGGGGGCGCGTCAGCCCCAGCATTTT
CASSTRMGQGARQPQHF
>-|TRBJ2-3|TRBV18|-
TGTGCCAGCTCACCACAAAGTTCAGGTTTTGTTGTTTCAGATACGCAGTATTTT
CASSPQSSGFVVSDTQYF
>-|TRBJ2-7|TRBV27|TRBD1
TGTGCCAGCAGTTTATCTTCACAGGGGATCTACGAGCAGTACTTC
CASSLSSQGIYEQYF
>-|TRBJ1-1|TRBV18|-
TGTGCCAGCTCACTGATGGAAACGCTGAACACTGAAGCTTTCTTT
CASSLMETLNTEAFF
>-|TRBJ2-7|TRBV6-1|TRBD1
TGTGCCAGTACAGGGGATACCGGGTACGAGCAGTACTTC
CASTGDTGYEQYF
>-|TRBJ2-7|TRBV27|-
TGTGCCAGCAGACGGGAGCCCTCCTACGAGCAGTACTTC
CASRREPSYEQYF
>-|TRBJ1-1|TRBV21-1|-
TGTGCCAGCAGCACGATGACAGGGAGAGATACTGAAGCTTTCTTT
CASSTMTGRDTEAFF
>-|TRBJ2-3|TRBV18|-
TGTGCCAGCTCACCAGGGGGTCTTTCCACCACAGATACGCAGTATTTT
CASSPGGLSTTDTQYF
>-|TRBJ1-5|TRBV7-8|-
TGTGCCAGCAGCTTAGCTGGGGGACCAAATCAGCCCCAGCATTTT
CASSLAGGPNQPQHF
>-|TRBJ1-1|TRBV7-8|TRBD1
TGTGCCAGCAGCTTAGGTGACAGGGGGCGCGTTGCCACTGAAGCTTTCTTT
CASSLGDRGRVATEAFF
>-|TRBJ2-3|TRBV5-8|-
TGTGCCAGCAGCCGGCGAGGAGATACGCAGTATTTT
CASSRRGDTQYF
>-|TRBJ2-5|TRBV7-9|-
TGTGCCAGCAGCCCGTATATGGTGGTCCAAGAGACCCAGTACTTC
CASSPYMVVQETQYF
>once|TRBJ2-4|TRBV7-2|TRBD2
TGTGCCAGCAGCTTTCCTCGGTCGGGCGGGAGGGGGGCCAAAAACATTCAGTACTTC
CASSFPRSGGRGAKNIQYF
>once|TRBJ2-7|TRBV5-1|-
TGCGCCAGCAGCCCACGCCCCCCCCGGTCAGGGTCCTACGAGCAGTACTTC
CASSPRPPRSGSYEQYF
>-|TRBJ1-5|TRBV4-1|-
TGCGCCAGCAGCCAAAGTGACAATCAGCCCCAGCATTTT
CASSQSDNQPQHF
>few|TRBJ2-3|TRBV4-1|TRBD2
TGCGCCAGCAGCCGACAACTAGCGGAGAGCACAGATACGCAGTATTTT
CASSRQLAESTDTQYF